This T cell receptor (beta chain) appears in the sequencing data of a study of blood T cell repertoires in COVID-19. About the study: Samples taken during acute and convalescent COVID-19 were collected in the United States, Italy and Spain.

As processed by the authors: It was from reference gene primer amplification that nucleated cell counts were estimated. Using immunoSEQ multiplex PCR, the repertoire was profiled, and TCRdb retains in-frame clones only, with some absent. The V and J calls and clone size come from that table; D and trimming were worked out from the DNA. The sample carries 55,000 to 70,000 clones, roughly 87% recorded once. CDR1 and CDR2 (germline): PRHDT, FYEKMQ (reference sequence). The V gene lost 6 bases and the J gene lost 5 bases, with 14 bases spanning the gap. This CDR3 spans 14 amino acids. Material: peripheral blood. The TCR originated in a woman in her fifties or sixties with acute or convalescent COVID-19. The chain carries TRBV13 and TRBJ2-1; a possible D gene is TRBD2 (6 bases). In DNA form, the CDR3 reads TGTGCCAGCAGTCGGGACTCTAATAACAATGAGCAGTTCTTC. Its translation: CASSRDSNNNEQFF.